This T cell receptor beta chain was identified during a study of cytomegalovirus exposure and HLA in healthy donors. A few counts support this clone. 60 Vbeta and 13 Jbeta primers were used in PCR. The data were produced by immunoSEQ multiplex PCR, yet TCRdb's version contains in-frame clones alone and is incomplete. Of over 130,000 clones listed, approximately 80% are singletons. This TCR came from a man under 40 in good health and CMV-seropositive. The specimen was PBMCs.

CDR3 in amino acids: CASSLRLAGSYEQYF. DNA for the CDR3: TGTGCCAGCAGCCTTCGACTAGCGGGGAGCTACGAGCAGTACTTC. The genes are TRBV11-2 and TRBJ2-7, with TRBD2 identical over 11 bases. The CDR3 loop spans 15 amino acids. Losses at the gene ends were 5 bases for V and 3 bases for J; bases not matched to a gene: 6. Germline assignment: CDR1 SGHAT and CDR2 FQNNGV.